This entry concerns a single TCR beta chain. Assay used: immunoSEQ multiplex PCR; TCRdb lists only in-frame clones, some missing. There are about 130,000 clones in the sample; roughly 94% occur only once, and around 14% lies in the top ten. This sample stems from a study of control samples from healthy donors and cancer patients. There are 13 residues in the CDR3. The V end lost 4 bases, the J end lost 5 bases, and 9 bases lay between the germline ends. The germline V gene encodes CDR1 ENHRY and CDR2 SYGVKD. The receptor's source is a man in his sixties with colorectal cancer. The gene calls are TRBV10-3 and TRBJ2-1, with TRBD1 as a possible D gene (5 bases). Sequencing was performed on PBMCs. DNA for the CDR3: TGTGCCATCAGTGGGGCGACAGACAATGAGCAGTTCTTC. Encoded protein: CAISGATDNEQFF.